The 2 T cell receptor beta chains below all came from one sample that was sequenced in a study of blood T cell repertoires in COVID-19. Clones were sequenced by immunoSEQ multiplex PCR, and TCRdb holds only the in-frame ones, with some missing. The table shows 15,000 to 20,000 clones, with approximately 85% occurring only once. The specimen was peripheral blood. These receptors were collected from a man between 40 and 49 years old with active or convalescent COVID-19.

This chain uses TRBV7-9 with TRBJ1-1; 8 bases align to TRBD1. Germline V lookup: CDR1 SEHNR, CDR2 FQNEAQ (reference sequence). CDR3 length equals 19 residues. V lost 4 bases and J lost 0; bases outside the gene matches: 16. The CDR3 DNA follows: TGTGCCAGCAGCTCCACAGGGGGACAGGAAAACAGACTGAACACTGAAGCTTTCTTT. It codes for CASSSTGGQENRLNTEAFF. Full variable domain (missing parts from reference TRBV7-9 and TRBJ1-1): DTGVSQNPRHKITKRGQNVTFRCDPISEHNRLYWYRQTLGQGPEFLTYFQNEAQLEKSRLLSDRFSAERPKGSFSTLEIQRTEQGDSAMYLCASSSTGGQENRLNTEAFFGQGTRLTVV.

The chain uses TRBV30 and TRBJ1-2, with D possibly matching TRBD1 (5 bases). The CDR3 is 14 residues long. V lost 4 bases to trimming and J lost 3 bases, with 15 bases between them. Germline CDR1 GTSNPN, CDR2 SVGIG (reference sequence). The CDR3 sequence: CAWTSTGADYGYTF. CDR3 sequence (DNA): TGTGCCTGGACCTCAACTGGGGCGGACTATGGCTACACCTTC.